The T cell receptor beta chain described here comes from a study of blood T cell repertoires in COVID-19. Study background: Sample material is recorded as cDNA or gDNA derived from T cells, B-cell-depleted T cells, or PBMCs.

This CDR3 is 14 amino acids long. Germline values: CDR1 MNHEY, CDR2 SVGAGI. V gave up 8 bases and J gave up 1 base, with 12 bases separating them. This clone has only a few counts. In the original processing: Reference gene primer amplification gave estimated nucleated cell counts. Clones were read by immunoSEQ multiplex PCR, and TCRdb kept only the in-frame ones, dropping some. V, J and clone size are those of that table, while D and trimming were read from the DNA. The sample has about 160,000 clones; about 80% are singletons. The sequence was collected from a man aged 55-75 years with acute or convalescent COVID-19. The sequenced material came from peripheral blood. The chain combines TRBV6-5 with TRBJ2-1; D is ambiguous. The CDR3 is CASSTSGSYNEQFF. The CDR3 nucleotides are TGTGCCAGCTCCACCTCCGGGTCCTACAATGAGCAGTTCTTC.